This T cell receptor (beta chain) was found in a study of blood T cell repertoires in COVID-19. Study at large: Italy, Spain and the United States were the sources of the convalescent and acute COVID-19 samples. T cells, B-cell-depleted T cells, or PBMCs supplied cDNA or gDNA.

The CDR3 runs to 13 residues. Germline V lookup: CDR1 GTSNPN, CDR2 SVGIG (reference sequence). With 5 bases clipped from V and 7 bases from J, the junction kept 6 bases outside the gene matches. As handled by the study authors: Quantification of nucleated cells was approximated via reference gene primer amplification. Measured with immunoSEQ multiplex PCR; TCRdb has only the in-frame clones, and not every one. Clone size and the V and J calls come from that table; the DNA yielded D and trimming. There are under 100,000 clones in the sample; over 80% occur only once, and 3.4% lies in the top ten. Sequencing was done on a sample of peripheral blood. This clonotype was sampled from a man aged 50-60 years with acute or convalescent COVID-19. V gene TRBV30 combines with J gene TRBJ1-5; 9 bases fit TRBD1. The CDR3 region is CAWGQGFGQPQHF. The CDR3 DNA sequence: TGTGCCTGGGGACAGGGGTTTGGGCAGCCCCAGCATTTT.